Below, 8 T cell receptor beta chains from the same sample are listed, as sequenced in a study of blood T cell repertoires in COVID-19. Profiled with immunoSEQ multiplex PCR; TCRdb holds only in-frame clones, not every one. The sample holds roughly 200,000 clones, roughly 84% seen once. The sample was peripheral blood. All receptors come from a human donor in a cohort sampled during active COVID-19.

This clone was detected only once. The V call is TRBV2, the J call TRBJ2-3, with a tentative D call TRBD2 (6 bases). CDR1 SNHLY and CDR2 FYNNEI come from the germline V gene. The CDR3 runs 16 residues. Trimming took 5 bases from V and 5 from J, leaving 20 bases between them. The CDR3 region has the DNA TGTGCCAGCAGTACAACCCTAGCGTCCATGGGAGATACGCAGTATTTT. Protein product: CASSTTLASMGDTQYF. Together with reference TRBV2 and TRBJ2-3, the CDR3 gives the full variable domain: EPEVTQTPSHQVTQMGQEVILRCVPISNHLYFYWYRQILGQKVEFLVSFYNNEISEKSEIFDDQFSVERPDGSNFTLKIRSTKLEDSAMYFCASSTTLASMGDTQYFGPGTRLTVL.

CDR3 sequence: CASSYRGTGGIEYF. In DNA, the CDR3 is TGTGCCAGCAGTTACCGGGGGACAGGGGGTATAGAGTACTTC. V is TRBV6-5 and J is TRBJ2-7; 11 nucleotides align to TRBD1. After removal of 2 bases from V and 11 bases from J, the junction contained 8 bases not matched to a gene. This CDR3 is built from 14 residues. Per germline, CDR1 MNHEY and CDR2 SVGAGI.

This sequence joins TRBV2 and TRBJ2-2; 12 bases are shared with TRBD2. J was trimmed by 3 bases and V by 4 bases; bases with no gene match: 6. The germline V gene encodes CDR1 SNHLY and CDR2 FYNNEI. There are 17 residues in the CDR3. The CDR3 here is CASSVRGTSGYTGELFF. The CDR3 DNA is TGTGCCAGCAGTGTTCGGGGGACTAGCGGGTACACCGGGGAGCTGTTTTTT.

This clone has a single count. Here the CDR3 reads CSASTAYSGANVLTF. The CDR3 DNA reads as TGCAGTGCCAGTACCGCGTACTCTGGGGCCAACGTCCTGACTTTC. This chain uses TRBV20-1 with TRBJ2-6, with D hard to call. Germline CDR1 is DFQATT and CDR2 is SNEGSKA (reference sequence). V was cut by 6 bases and J by 0 bases, with 12 bases left in between. There are 15 residues in the CDR3.

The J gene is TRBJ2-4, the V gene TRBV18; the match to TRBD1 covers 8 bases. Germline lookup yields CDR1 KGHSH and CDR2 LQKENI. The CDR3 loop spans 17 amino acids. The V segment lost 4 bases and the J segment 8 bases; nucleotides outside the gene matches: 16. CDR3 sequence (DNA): TGTGCCAGCTCACGAACGATGATCAGGGGGCCGGACGACATTCAGTACTTC. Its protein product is CASSRTMIRGPDDIQYF.

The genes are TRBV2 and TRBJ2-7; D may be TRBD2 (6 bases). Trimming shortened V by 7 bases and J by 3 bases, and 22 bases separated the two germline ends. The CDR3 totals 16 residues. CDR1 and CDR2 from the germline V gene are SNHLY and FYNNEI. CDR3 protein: CASTGSSRDSIYEQYF. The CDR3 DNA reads TGTGCCAGCACGGGGTCTTCCAGGGACTCCATCTACGAGCAGTACTTC.

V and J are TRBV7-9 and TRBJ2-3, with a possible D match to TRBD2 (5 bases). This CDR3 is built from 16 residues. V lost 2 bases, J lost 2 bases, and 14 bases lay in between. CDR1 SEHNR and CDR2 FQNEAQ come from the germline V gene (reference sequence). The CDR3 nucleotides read TGTGCCAGCAGCTTATGGTCGGGGTCAATCACAGATACGCAGTATTTT. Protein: CASSLWSGSITDTQYF.

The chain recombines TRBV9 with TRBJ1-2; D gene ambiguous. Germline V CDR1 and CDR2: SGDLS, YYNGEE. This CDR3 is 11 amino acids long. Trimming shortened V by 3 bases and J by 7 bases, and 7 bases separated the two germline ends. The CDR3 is CASSAYGGYTF. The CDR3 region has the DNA TGTGCCAGCAGCGCATACGGTGGCTACACCTTC. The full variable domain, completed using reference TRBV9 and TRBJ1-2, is DSGVTQTPKHLITATGQRVTLRCSPRSGDLSVYWYQQSLDQGLQFLIQYYNGEERAKGNILERFSAQQFPDLHSELNLSSLELGDSALYFCASSAYGGYTFGSGTRLTVV.